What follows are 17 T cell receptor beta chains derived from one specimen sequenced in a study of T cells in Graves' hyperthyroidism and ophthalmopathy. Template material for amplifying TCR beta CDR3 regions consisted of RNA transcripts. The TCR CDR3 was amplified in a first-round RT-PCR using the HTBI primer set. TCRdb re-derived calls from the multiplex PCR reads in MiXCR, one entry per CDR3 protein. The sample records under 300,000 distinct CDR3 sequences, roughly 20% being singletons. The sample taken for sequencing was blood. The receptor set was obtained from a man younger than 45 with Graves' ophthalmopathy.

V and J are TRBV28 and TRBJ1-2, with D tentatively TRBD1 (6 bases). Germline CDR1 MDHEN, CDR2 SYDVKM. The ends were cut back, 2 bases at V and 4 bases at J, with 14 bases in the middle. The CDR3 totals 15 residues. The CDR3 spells CASSLRDTHPYGYTF. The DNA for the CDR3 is TGTGCCAGCAGTTTAAGGGACACACACCCCTATGGCTACACCTTC.

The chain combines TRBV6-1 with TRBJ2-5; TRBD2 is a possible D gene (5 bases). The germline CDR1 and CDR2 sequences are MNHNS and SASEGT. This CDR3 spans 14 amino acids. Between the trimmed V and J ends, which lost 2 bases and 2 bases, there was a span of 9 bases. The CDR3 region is CASSEMDLQETQYF. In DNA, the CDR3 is TGTGCCAGCAGTGAAATGGACTTACAAGAGACCCAGTACTTC.

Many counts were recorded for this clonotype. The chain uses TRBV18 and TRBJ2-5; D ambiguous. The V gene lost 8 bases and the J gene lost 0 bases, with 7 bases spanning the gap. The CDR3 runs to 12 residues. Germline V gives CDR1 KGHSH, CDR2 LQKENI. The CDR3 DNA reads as TGTGCCAGCAGCCCTTACCAAGAGACCCAGTACTTC. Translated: CASSPYQETQYF.

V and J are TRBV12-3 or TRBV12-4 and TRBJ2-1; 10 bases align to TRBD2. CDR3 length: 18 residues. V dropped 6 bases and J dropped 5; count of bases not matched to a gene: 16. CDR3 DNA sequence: TGTGCCAGCAGCCTTGGGACCGCCGCTACTAGCGGGAACAATGAGCAGTTCTTC. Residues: CASSLGTAATSGNNEQFF.

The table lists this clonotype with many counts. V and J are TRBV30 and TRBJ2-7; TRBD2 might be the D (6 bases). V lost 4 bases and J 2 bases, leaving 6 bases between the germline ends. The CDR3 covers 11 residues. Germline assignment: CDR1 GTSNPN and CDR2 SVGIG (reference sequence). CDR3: CAWTGAYEQYF. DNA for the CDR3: TGTGCCTGGACGGGGGCCTACGAGCAGTACTTC. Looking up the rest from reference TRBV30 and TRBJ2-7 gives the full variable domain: SQTIHQWPATLVQPVGSPLSLECTVEGTSNPNLYWYRQAAGRGLQLLFYSVGIGQISSEVPQNLSASRPQDRQFILSSKKLLLSDSGFYLCAWTGAYEQYFGPGTRLTVT.

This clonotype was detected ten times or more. The CDR3 spells CASSLDLAGEQFF. The CDR3 bases are TGTGCCAGCAGCTTAGATCTTGCGGGCGAGCAGTTCTTC. The chain carries TRBV11-2 and TRBJ2-1, with D possibly TRBD2 on 5 matching bases. The CDR3 loop spans 13 amino acids. Germline lookup yields CDR1 SGHAT and CDR2 FQNNGV. The ends were cut back, 0 bases at V and 10 bases at J, with 10 bases in the middle.

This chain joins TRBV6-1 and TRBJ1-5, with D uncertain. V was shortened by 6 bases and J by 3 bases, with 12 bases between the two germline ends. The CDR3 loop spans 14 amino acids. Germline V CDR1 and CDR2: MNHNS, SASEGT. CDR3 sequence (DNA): TGTGCCAGCAGCTCCGTGAACTCCAATCAGCCCCAGCATTTT. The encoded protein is CASSSVNSNQPQHF.

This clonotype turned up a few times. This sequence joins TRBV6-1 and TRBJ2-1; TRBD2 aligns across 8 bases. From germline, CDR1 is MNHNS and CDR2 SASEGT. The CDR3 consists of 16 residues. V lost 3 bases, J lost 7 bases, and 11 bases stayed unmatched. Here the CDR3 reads CASSDYGTRGQNEQFF. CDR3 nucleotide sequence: TGTGCCAGCAGTGACTACGGGACTAGAGGTCAAAATGAGCAGTTCTTC.

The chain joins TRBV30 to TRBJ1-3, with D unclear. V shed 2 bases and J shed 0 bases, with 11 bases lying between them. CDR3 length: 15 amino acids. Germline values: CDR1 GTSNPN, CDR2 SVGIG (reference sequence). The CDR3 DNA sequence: TGTGCCTGGAGTCCAACAGCTTTCTCTGGAAACACCATATATTTT. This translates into CAWSPTAFSGNTIYF.

The CDR3 region has the DNA TGTGCCAGCGAGGGGGTTACCGGGGAGCTGTTTTTT. Translated, it gives CASEGVTGELFF. This chain connects TRBV6-1 to TRBJ2-2; D perhaps matches TRBD1 (6 bases). The CDR3 extends over 12 amino acids. V shed 8 bases and J shed 5 bases, with 9 bases lying between them. From germline, CDR1 is MNHNS and CDR2 SASEGT.

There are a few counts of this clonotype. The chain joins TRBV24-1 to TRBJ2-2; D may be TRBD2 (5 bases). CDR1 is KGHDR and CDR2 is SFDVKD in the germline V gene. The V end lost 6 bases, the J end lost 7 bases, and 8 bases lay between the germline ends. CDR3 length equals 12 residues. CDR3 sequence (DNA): TGTGCCACCAGTCCGGGAATCGGGGAGCTGTTTTTT. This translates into CATSPGIGELFF.

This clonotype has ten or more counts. CDR3 sequence: CASSSLDTQYF. For the CDR3, the DNA is TGTGCCAGCAGCAGTCTAGATACGCAGTATTTT. The V gene is TRBV11-2, the J gene TRBJ2-3; no clear D gene. The ends were cut back, 5 bases at V and 5 bases at J, with 5 bases in the middle. This CDR3 is 11 amino acids long. Per the germline V gene, CDR1 is SGHAT and CDR2 is FQNNGV.

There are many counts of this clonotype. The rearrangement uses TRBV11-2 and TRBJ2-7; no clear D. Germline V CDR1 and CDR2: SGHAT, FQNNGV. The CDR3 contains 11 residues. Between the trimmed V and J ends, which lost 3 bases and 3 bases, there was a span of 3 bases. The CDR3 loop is CASSFDYEQYF. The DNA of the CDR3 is TGTGCCAGCAGCTTCGACTACGAGCAGTACTTC.

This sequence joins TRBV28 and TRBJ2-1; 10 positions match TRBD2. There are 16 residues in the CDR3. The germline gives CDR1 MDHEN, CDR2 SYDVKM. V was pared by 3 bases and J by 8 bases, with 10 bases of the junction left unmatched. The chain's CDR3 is CASSFRPSGGPYEQFF. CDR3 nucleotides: TGTGCCAGCAGTTTTCGGCCTAGCGGGGGTCCATATGAGCAGTTCTTC. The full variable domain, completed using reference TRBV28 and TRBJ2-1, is DVKVTQSSRYLVKRTGEKVFLECVQDMDHENMFWYRQDPGLGLRLIYFSYDVKMKEKGDIPEGYSVSREKKERFSLILESASTNQTSMYLCASSFRPSGGPYEQFFGPGTRLTVL.

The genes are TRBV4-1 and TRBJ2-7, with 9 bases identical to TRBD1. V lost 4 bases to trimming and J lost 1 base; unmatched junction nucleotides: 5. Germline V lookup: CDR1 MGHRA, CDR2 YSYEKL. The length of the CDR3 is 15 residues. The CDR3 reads CASSRQGQGSYEQYF. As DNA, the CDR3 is TGCGCCAGCAGCCGGCAGGGACAGGGTTCCTACGAGCAGTACTTC.

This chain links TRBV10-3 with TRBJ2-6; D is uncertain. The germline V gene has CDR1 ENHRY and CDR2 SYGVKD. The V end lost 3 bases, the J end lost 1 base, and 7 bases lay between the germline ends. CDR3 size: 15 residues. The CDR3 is CAISEPKSGANVLTF. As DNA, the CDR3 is TGTGCCATCAGTGAACCCAAGTCTGGGGCCAACGTCCTGACTTTC.

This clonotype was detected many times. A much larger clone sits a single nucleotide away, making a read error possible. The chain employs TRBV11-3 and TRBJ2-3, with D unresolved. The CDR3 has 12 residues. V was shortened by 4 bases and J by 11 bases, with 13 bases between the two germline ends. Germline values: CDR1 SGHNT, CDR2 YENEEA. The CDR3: CASSSSLTQQYF. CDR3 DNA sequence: TGTGCCAGCAGCTCGTCACTAACCCAGCAGTATTTT.